This TCR beta chain came from a study of neurological immune-mediated disorders. Study as a whole: Secondary progressive disease was present in 3, and relapsing-remitting disease in 31, of the 34 multiple sclerosis patients.

Synthesis of cDNA was performed by 5'RACE using 10-nucleotide random UMIs. Each CDR3 protein gets one entry after TCRdb re-called the 5' RACE reads with MiXCR. The sample records 45,000 to 55,000 distinct CDR3 sequences, about 5% being singletons. The CDR3 runs 14 residues. The V end lost 5 bases, the J end lost 4 bases, and 15 bases lay between the germline ends. Study results and caveats: The absence of shared CDR3 amino acid sequences among expanded clones across subjects suggests private repertoires in all groups. The multiple sclerosis repertoire cluster was associated with no clinical or MRI feature.

As to this clonotype: Its antigen is still unknown.

This chain links TRBV12-3 or TRBV12-4 with TRBJ2-7, with D maybe TRBD1 (6 bases). Sequencing input: CD4+ T cells from blood. This TCR was recovered from a woman aged 18 to 35 with multiple sclerosis. CDR3 coding DNA: TGTGCCAGCAGTACCTCGGGACAACAATACGAGCAGTACTTC. The encoded protein is CASSTSGQQYEQYF.